Following are 20 T cell receptor beta chains from one sample sequenced in a study of T cells in Graves' hyperthyroidism and ophthalmopathy. RNA transcripts were the template for amplifying TCR beta CDR3 regions. TCR CDR3 underwent first-round RT-PCR with the HTBI primer set. Using its own MiXCR run on the multiplex PCR reads, TCRdb lists one record per CDR3 protein. The sample has roughly 580,000 distinct CDR3 sequences, just over 45% seen once. Sequences were obtained from peripheral blood or thyroid tissue (not recorded which). These receptors originate from a woman under 30 with Graves' hyperthyroidism.

This clonotype was detected a few times. V usage is TRBV13 and J usage is TRBJ1-6; 7 positions match TRBD1. This CDR3 has 16 residues. After removal of 4 bases from V and 9 bases from J, the junction contained 12 bases not matched to a gene. Germline-derived CDR1 and CDR2 are PRHDT and FYEKMQ (reference sequence). The CDR3 loop is CASSSSLGQSGSPLHF. CDR3 sequence (DNA): TGTGCCAGCAGCTCTAGCCTGGGACAGTCAGGTTCACCCCTCCACTTT.

A note on this clonotype: Mismatch with germline at one junction end may stem from a read error. The V and J genes are TRBV7-9 and TRBJ2-5, with D possibly TRBD1 on 5 matching bases. CDR1 is SEHNR, CDR2 FQNEAQ, per germline (reference sequence). This CDR3 comprises 16 residues. CDR3 in DNA: TGCGCCAGCAGCCCATACGGAGAAGGGGATCAAGAGACCCAGTACTTC. It translates to CASSPYGEGDQETQYF.

V usage is TRBV10-3 and J usage is TRBJ1-5; no clear D gene. Germline CDR1 and CDR2: ENHRY and SYGVKD. V was trimmed by 3 bases and J by 14 bases, leaving 5 bases between them. This CDR3 has 9 amino acids. This CDR3 reads CAISETEHF. DNA of the CDR3: TGTGCCATCAGTGAAACGGAGCATTTT.

With respect to this clonotype: Germline and junction disagree at one end, which may indicate a read error. V is TRBV7-8 and J is TRBJ2-5, with unresolved D. Germline CDR1 and CDR2: SGHVS and FQNEAQ. This CDR3 contains 15 residues. The CDR3 here is CASSLNGVKSETQCF. CDR3 in DNA: TGTGCCAGCAGCTTAAACGGTGTAAAGTCGGAGACCCAGTGCTTC.

This clonotype was seen at least ten times. The chain uses TRBV7-8 and TRBJ1-5; 7 bases map to TRBD1. Germline values: CDR1 SGHVS, CDR2 FQNEAQ. This CDR3 region has 14 residues. V was pared by 1 base and J by 7 bases, with 4 bases of the junction left unmatched. The CDR3 region has the DNA TGTGCCAGCAGCTTAGGGCAGGGGGAGCAGCCCCAGCATTTT. It specifies CASSLGQGEQPQHF.

V usage is TRBV12-3 or TRBV12-4 and J usage is TRBJ1-2; D may be TRBD1 (6 bases). This CDR3 is built from 15 residues. The V end was cut by 2 bases, the J end by 6 bases, with 16 bases between. The CDR3 loop is CASSLSIQGIDGYTF. The CDR3 region has the DNA TGTGCCAGCAGTTTATCGATCCAGGGGATCGATGGCTACACCTTC.

This chain links TRBV7-2 with TRBJ1-2; a weak D match, TRBD1 (6 bases). The CDR3 extends over 15 amino acids. Trimming removed 7 bases at V and 3 bases at J, with 18 bases between. Germline V gene sequence: CDR1 SGHTA, CDR2 FQGNSA. CDR3 in DNA: TGTGCCAGCACCTTGGGCTGGGGGCGCGACTATGGCTACACCTTC. This encodes CASTLGWGRDYGYTF.

This clonotype was recorded a few times. The J gene is TRBJ2-5, the V gene TRBV7-9; D perhaps matches TRBD2 (6 bases). Trimming cost V 5 bases and J 3 bases, with 13 bases left between them. CDR1 SEHNR and CDR2 FQNEAQ come from the germline V gene (reference sequence). The CDR3 loop spans 14 amino acids. The CDR3 sequence is CASSLREREETQYF. Here the CDR3 DNA reads TGTGCCAGCAGCCTCCGGGAGAGAGAAGAGACCCAGTACTTC.

This rearrangement joins TRBV29-1 to TRBJ1-5; a possible D gene is TRBD1 (5 bases). The V and J ends lost 4 bases and 2 bases respectively, with 9 bases between them. The CDR3 runs to 13 residues. Germline CDR1 SQVTM, CDR2 ANQGSEA. As DNA, the CDR3 is TGCAGCGTTGGGCAGGGTCGCAATCAGCCCCAGCATTTT. This gives the protein CSVGQGRNQPQHF.

The genes are TRBV7-4 and TRBJ2-5, with TRBD1 matching 9 bases. V gave up 0 bases and J gave up 2 bases; unmatched junction bases: 4. The CDR3 length is 16 residues. Germline V gives CDR1 SGHVT, CDR2 SQSDAQ. The CDR3 region has the DNA TGTGCCAGCAGCTTAGCCGACAGGGGGAGGCAAGAGACCCAGTACTTC. This codes for CASSLADRGRQETQYF.

The CDR3, as DNA: TGCAGCACTGGGAGGGCGAACACCGGGGAGCTGTTTTTT. Protein product: CSTGRANTGELFF. The genes are TRBV29-1 and TRBJ2-2; TRBD2 agrees at 7 bases. This CDR3 spans 13 amino acids. The germline gives CDR1 SQVTM, CDR2 ANQGSEA. V shed 8 bases, J shed 0 bases, and the junction held 3 bases outside the gene matches.

The chain links TRBV2 to TRBJ1-4, with D unclear. Per the germline V gene, CDR1 is SNHLY and CDR2 is FYNNEI. Trimming pared 10 bases from V and 0 bases from J, leaving 12 bases between. The CDR3 covers 14 residues. DNA for the CDR3: TGTGCCACTACCAGAGCTCCAACTAATGAAAAACTGTTTTTT. This translates into CATTRAPTNEKLFF.

V and J are TRBV15 and TRBJ1-2; 7 bases line up with TRBD1. This CDR3 has 13 amino acids. V shed 6 bases and J 7 bases; nucleotides not matched to a gene: 8. Germline loops: CDR1 LNHNV, CDR2 YYDKDF (reference sequence). CDR3 loop: CATSGGGAPGYTF. The CDR3 DNA reads TGTGCCACCAGTGGAGGGGGCGCCCCTGGCTACACCTTC.

V and J are TRBV20-1 and TRBJ2-5; maybe TRBD1 (6 bases). This CDR3 is built from 13 residues. CDR1 and CDR2 from the germline V gene are DFQATT and SNEGSKA (reference sequence). The V end was cut by 6 bases, the J end by 3 bases, with 14 bases between. The DNA for the CDR3 is TGCAGTGCATCCGGGACACTTGAAGAGACCCAGTACTTC. Translating it yields CSASGTLEETQYF.

The chain uses TRBV7-2 and TRBJ2-7; no reliable D call. Germline lookup yields CDR1 SGHTA and CDR2 FQGNSA. V lost 6 bases to trimming and J lost 2 bases, with 14 bases between them. There are 14 residues in the CDR3. CDR3 sequence (DNA): TGTGCCAGCAGTCCCGACACCTGGGCCTACGAGCAGTACTTC. This translates into CASSPDTWAYEQYF. Full variable domain (outside the CDR3, taken from reference TRBV7-2 and TRBJ2-7): GAGVSQSPSNKVTEKGKDVELRCDPISGHTALYWYRQSLGQGLEFLIYFQGNSAPDKSGLPSDRFSAERTGGSVSTLTIQRTQQEDSAVYLCASSPDTWAYEQYFGPGTRLTVT.

This clonotype was seen a handful of times. V is TRBV9 and J is TRBJ2-5; perhaps TRBD1 as D (5 bases). Trimming left V 4 bases short and J 5 bases short, with 15 bases between. CDR1 is SGDLS and CDR2 is YYNGEE in the germline V gene. This CDR3 contains 14 residues. The CDR3 nucleotides are TGTGCCAGCAGCTCCTCCCAGGGTGGGGAGACCCAGTACTTC. It is translated as CASSSSQGGETQYF.

The V call is TRBV20-1, the J call TRBJ1-1; D may be TRBD1 (6 bases). Germline V gene lookup returns CDR1 DFQATT and CDR2 SNEGSKA (reference sequence). Trimming removed 6 bases at V and 5 bases at J, with 19 bases between. The CDR3 sequence is 14 residues long. Here the CDR3 DNA reads TGCAGTGCCATAGACAAGGGGGGAGGTACTGAAGCTTTCTTT. This codes for CSAIDKGGGTEAFF.

This clonotype occurred once. The J gene is TRBJ1-2, the V gene TRBV10-3; D is ambiguous. The CDR3 covers 15 residues. V was cut by 4 bases and J by 4 bases, with 16 bases left in between. Germline V gene sequence: CDR1 ENHRY, CDR2 SYGVKD. The CDR3 DNA follows: TGTGCCATCAGTGCTAGAGCGGCAGAGACCTATGGCTACACCTTC. It specifies CAISARAAETYGYTF.

The V gene is TRBV29-1, the J gene TRBJ2-7; D is unresolved. CDR3 length: 11 amino acids. Germline CDR1 SQVTM, CDR2 ANQGSEA. V lost 7 bases and J 0 bases, leaving 7 bases between the germline ends. This CDR3 is CSGLISYEQYF. CDR3 bases: TGCAGCGGTTTGATCTCCTACGAGCAGTACTTC.

The chain combines TRBV7-3 with TRBJ2-2; TRBD2 agrees at 12 bases. The J segment lost 5 bases and the V segment lost 6 bases, leaving 10 bases of the junction unmatched. Per the germline V gene, CDR1 is SGHTA and CDR2 is FQGTGA. This CDR3 is 17 amino acids long. The CDR3 DNA is TGTGCCAGCAGTACTAGCGGGAGGTTCCGGGAGACCGGGGAGCTGTTTTTT. This translates into CASSTSGRFRETGELFF.